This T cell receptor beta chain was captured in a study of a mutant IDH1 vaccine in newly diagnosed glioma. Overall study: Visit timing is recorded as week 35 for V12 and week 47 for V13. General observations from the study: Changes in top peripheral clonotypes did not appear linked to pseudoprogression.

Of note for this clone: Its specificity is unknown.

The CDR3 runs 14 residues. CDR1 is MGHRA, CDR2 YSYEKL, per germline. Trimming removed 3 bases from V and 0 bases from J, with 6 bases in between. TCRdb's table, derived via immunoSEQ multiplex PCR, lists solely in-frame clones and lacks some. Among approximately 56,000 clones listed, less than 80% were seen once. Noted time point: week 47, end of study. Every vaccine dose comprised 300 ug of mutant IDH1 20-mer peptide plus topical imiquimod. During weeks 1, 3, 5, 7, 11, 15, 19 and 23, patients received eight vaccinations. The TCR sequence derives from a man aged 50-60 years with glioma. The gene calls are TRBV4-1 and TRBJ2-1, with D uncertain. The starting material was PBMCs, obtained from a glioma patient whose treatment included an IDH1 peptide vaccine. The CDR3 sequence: CASSQWTSYNEQFF. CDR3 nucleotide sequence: TGCGCCAGCAGCCAGTGGACCTCCTACAATGAGCAGTTCTTC.